Shown below are 26 T cell receptor beta chains from a single sample sequenced in a study of blood T cells in healthy people across ages. PCR was performed a second time for about 6 to 12 cycles using a sample-barcoded 5' primer and a J-beta primer mix. TCRdb called the 5' RACE reads again in MiXCR, with one record for every CDR3 protein. The sample yields approximately 1,000,000 distinct CDR3 sequences, 35% to 55% seen once. Sequencing used blood. Receptor source: a woman aged 55 to 70 in good health.

Only one count was recorded for this clonotype. The rearrangement joins TRBV27 to TRBJ2-5; the match to TRBD2 covers 14 bases. V shed 4 bases, J shed 11 bases, and the junction held 9 bases outside the gene matches. The germline V gene encodes CDR1 MNHEY and CDR2 SMNVEV (reference sequence). There are 15 residues in the CDR3. The CDR3 here is CASSSGTSGSDEQYF. CDR3 nucleotides: TGTGCCAGCAGTTCGGGGACTAGCGGGAGTGATGAGCAGTACTTC.

A note on this clonotype: Relative to the germline gene, one junction end is altered; a read error may explain this. This rearrangement joins TRBV7-2 to TRBJ2-3; D unresolved. Per germline, CDR1 SGHTA and CDR2 FQGNSA. This CDR3 contains 14 residues. The CDR3 loop is CAGSFPGRLDTQYF. CDR3 nucleotide sequence: TGTGCCGGCAGTTTCCCTGGACGGTTAGATACGCAGTATTTT. Together with reference TRBV7-2 and TRBJ2-3, the CDR3 gives the full variable domain: GAGVSQSPSNKVTEKGKDVELRCDPISGHTALYWYRQSLGQGLEFLIYFQGNSAPDKSGLPSDRFSAERTGGSVSTLTIQRTQQEDSAVYLCAGSFPGRLDTQYFGPGTRLTVL.

The chain uses TRBV6-5 and TRBJ2-3; D is unclear. Looked up from germline, CDR1 is MNHEY and CDR2 is SVGAGI. CDR3 length: 13 residues. Trimming left V 0 bases short and J 4 bases short, with 5 bases between. CDR3 protein: CASSYSESDTQYF. CDR3 bases: TGTGCCAGCAGTTACTCGGAGTCAGATACGCAGTATTTT.

The sample holds a few counts of this clonotype. The chain couples TRBV10-3 to TRBJ2-5; a weak D match, TRBD2 (6 bases). The CDR3 runs to 16 residues. Trimming cost V 0 bases and J 1 base, with 12 bases left between them. The V gene's germline CDR1 is ENHRY and CDR2 SYGVKD. Here the CDR3 reads CAISESAGGSQETQYF. CDR3 coding DNA: TGTGCCATCAGTGAGTCGGCTGGGGGGTCCCAAGAGACCCAGTACTTC.

This clonotype was picked up a small number of times. The chain links TRBV20-1 to TRBJ2-7, with D tentatively TRBD2 (7 bases). The V and J ends lost 1 base and 0 bases respectively, with 25 bases between them. CDR3 size: 19 residues. From germline, CDR1 is DFQATT and CDR2 SNEGSKA (reference sequence). The CDR3: CSARALRGGRSGSSYEQYF. For the CDR3, the DNA is TGCAGTGCTAGAGCTTTGAGAGGGGGGCGTAGCGGGTCCTCCTACGAGCAGTACTTC.

The CDR3 DNA sequence: TGTGCCACCAGTACAGAGCTTAGCAATCAGCCCCAGCATTTT. Translated: CATSTELSNQPQHF. The chain combines TRBV24-1 with TRBJ1-5; no reliable D call. The CDR3 is 14 residues long. Trimming removed 6 bases at V and 0 bases at J, with 8 bases between. Germline loops: CDR1 KGHDR, CDR2 SFDVKD.

This clonotype was observed a single time. The rearrangement uses TRBV7-6 and TRBJ2-3; D is possibly TRBD1 or TRBD2 (6 bases each). V shed 8 bases and J shed 2 bases, with 11 bases lying between them. The germline V gene has CDR1 SGHVS and CDR2 FNYEAQ. The length of the CDR3 is 13 residues. CDR3 DNA sequence: TGTGCCAGCGGGGGGCGGGACACAGATACGCAGTATTTT. As protein: CASGGRDTDTQYF.

This chain connects TRBV29-1 to TRBJ1-1, with TRBD1 as a possible D gene (5 bases). The V end was cut by 6 bases, the J end by 4 bases, with 15 bases between. CDR1 and CDR2 (germline): SQVTM, ANQGSEA. The CDR3 totals 13 residues. The CDR3 loop reads CSVNRDYSTEAFF. CDR3 sequence (DNA): TGCAGCGTGAACCGGGACTACAGCACTGAAGCTTTCTTT.

The gene calls are TRBV6-1 and TRBJ1-2; D ambiguous. Trimming cost V 2 bases and J 4 bases, with 14 bases left between them. The germline V gene encodes CDR1 MNHNS and CDR2 SASEGT. The CDR3 runs 15 residues. CDR3 protein: CASSEREVGFYGYTF. The CDR3 DNA follows: TGTGCCAGCAGTGAACGGGAAGTGGGTTTCTATGGCTACACCTTC.

The rearrangement uses TRBV7-2 and TRBJ2-3, with D possibly TRBD2 on 6 matching bases. Trimming removed 4 bases from V and 3 bases from J, with 14 bases in between. The germline V gene encodes CDR1 SGHTA and CDR2 FQGNSA. The CDR3 is 15 amino acids. CDR3: CASSWRVAATDTQYF. CDR3 nucleotides: TGTGCCAGCAGCTGGCGGGTAGCGGCTACAGATACGCAGTATTTT.

The chain carries TRBV9 and TRBJ2-1, with TRBD2 identical over 15 bases. The germline CDR1 and CDR2 sequences are SGDLS and YYNGEE. The V gene end was trimmed by 4 bases and the J gene end by 3 bases; junction bases not matched to a gene: 5. This CDR3 is built from 17 residues. DNA for the CDR3: TGTGCCAGCAGCAAGGGACTAGCGGGAGGAAACTACAATGAGCAGTTCTTC. The encoded protein is CASSKGLAGGNYNEQFF.

There are a few counts of this clonotype. V and J are TRBV20-1 and TRBJ2-1, with D unclear. The J call may be faulty, since TRBJ2-7 better matches the DNA end. Germline V gene data show CDR1 as DFQATT and CDR2 as SNEGSKA (reference sequence). This CDR3 has 13 residues. DNA of the CDR3: TGCAGTGCTAGAAGGAGCTCCTACAATGAGCAGTACTTC. It translates to CSARRSSYNEQYF.

This clonotype was counted between two and nine times. The rearrangement joins TRBV7-2 to TRBJ2-4; D gene ambiguous. Trimming removed 2 bases from V and 6 bases from J, with 17 bases in between. This CDR3 has 16 amino acids. Per germline, CDR1 SGHTA and CDR2 FQGNSA. This chain's CDR3 is CASSLQGWSQGNIQYF. Written as DNA, the CDR3 is TGTGCCAGCAGCTTACAAGGGTGGAGTCAAGGAAACATTCAGTACTTC.

The chain employs TRBV20-1 and TRBJ2-3, with TRBD2 matching over 11 bases. Germline CDR1 DFQATT, CDR2 SNEGSKA (reference sequence). Germline trimming cut 5 bases from V and 2 bases from J; bases unmatched to any gene: 9. CDR3 length: 16 amino acids. The CDR3 DNA reads TGCAGTGCTCTCACAGGGACTAGCGGTAACACAGATACGCAGTATTTT. This gives the protein CSALTGTSGNTDTQYF.

This chain connects TRBV9 to TRBJ1-4; 8 nucleotides line up with TRBD1. V was clipped by 4 bases and J by 0 bases; unmatched bases: 5. The CDR3 loop spans 16 amino acids. Germline CDR1 is SGDLS and CDR2 is YYNGEE. In DNA form, the CDR3 reads TGTGCCAGCAGCCAAGAGGGACAGGCAACTAATGAAAAACTGTTTTTT. It specifies CASSQEGQATNEKLFF.

The chain has TRBV6-2 or TRBV6-3 and TRBJ2-7; D unresolved. The V and J ends lost 2 bases and 3 bases respectively, with 8 bases between them. The CDR3 runs to 13 residues. The V gene's germline CDR1 is MNHEY and CDR2 SVGEGT. This CDR3 reads CASSYVAYYEQYF. Here the CDR3 DNA reads TGTGCCAGCAGTTACGTGGCATACTACGAGCAGTACTTC.

The gene calls are TRBV6-2 or TRBV6-3 and TRBJ1-1; no firm D call. Trimming removed 0 bases from V and 5 bases from J, with 16 bases in between. Germline V gives CDR1 MNHEY, CDR2 SVGEGT. The CDR3 totals 16 residues. CDR3 amino acids: CASSYSSGFVRTEAFF. The CDR3 nucleotides read TGTGCCAGCAGTTACTCGTCGGGGTTCGTTAGGACTGAAGCTTTCTTT.

The chain recombines TRBV5-1 with TRBJ2-1; 7 bases align to TRBD1. This CDR3 spans 13 amino acids. The V segment lost 4 bases and the J segment 9 bases; nucleotides outside the gene matches: 7. Germline V gives CDR1 SGHRS, CDR2 YFSETQ. DNA of the CDR3: TGCGCCAGCAGCCAAGGGGGCCGTAGTGAGCAGTTCTTC. It is translated as CASSQGGRSEQFF.

There are many counts of this clonotype. The rearrangement links TRBV4-1 to TRBJ2-1, with a tentative D call TRBD1 (6 bases). The length of the CDR3 is 15 residues. Germline V gene data show CDR1 as MGHRA and CDR2 as YSYEKL. Deletions cut 2 bases from V and 0 bases from J, with 8 bases between. This CDR3 is CASSQRGGSYNEQFF. For the CDR3, the DNA is TGCGCCAGCAGCCAACGAGGGGGCTCCTACAATGAGCAGTTCTTC.

This clonotype appeared a few times. The CDR3: CASIMGLGQGAYKETQYF. The CDR3 region has the DNA TGTGCCAGCATCATGGGGTTAGGACAGGGGGCTTACAAAGAGACCCAGTACTTC. V and J are TRBV21-1 and TRBJ2-5; the table names TRBD1, a call not compared with the DNA. TRBV21-1 is reported as a pseudogene. The CDR3 covers 18 residues.

This clonotype was observed a few times. This chain joins TRBV5-6 and TRBJ2-3; 10 nucleotides match TRBD2. CDR3 size: 17 residues. Germline values: CDR1 SGHDT, CDR2 YYEEEE. The V and J ends lost 1 base and 3 bases, in that order; junction bases with no gene match: 8. The CDR3 loop is CASSLRLAGDSTDTQYF. CDR3 coding DNA: TGTGCCAGCAGCTTGAGACTAGCGGGCGATTCAACAGATACGCAGTATTTT.

The genes are TRBV20-1 and TRBJ2-1, with D hard to call. The CDR3 loop spans 12 amino acids. Trimming left V 0 bases short and J 11 bases short, with 11 bases between. Germline V gives CDR1 DFQATT, CDR2 SNEGSKA (reference sequence). CDR3: CSARDSRAKQFF. DNA for the CDR3: TGCAGTGCTAGAGATTCCCGGGCCAAGCAGTTCTTC.

The chain carries TRBV12-3 or TRBV12-4 and TRBJ2-2; D call uncertain. V was clipped by 2 bases and J by 8 bases, with 9 bases between them. CDR3 length equals 13 residues. CDR3 sequence reads: CASSLSSQGELFF. In DNA form, the CDR3 reads TGTGCCAGCAGTTTATCCTCGCAGGGGGAGCTGTTTTTT.

This clonotype was detected only a few times. The J gene is TRBJ2-5, the V gene TRBV5-5, with D hard to call. Germline-derived CDR1 and CDR2 are SGHKS and YYEKEE (reference sequence). Trimming cost V 5 bases and J 1 base, with 6 bases left between them. The CDR3 has 12 residues. CDR3 loop: CASSTVQETQYF. The DNA for the CDR3 is TGTGCCAGCAGTACGGTCCAAGAGACCCAGTACTTC.

The V call is TRBV11-1, the J call TRBJ2-1; 13 bases agree with TRBD2. V was clipped by 5 bases and J by 7 bases; unmatched bases: 11. The CDR3 consists of 17 residues. Germline V gene lookup returns CDR1 SGHAT and CDR2 FQDESV (reference sequence). CDR3 nucleotide sequence: TGTGCCAGCAGCCCTAGGACTAGCGGGAGAGGTGAGAATGAGCAGTTCTTC. This sequence encodes CASSPRTSGRGENEQFF.

V and J are TRBV27 and TRBJ2-7; 8 nucleotides align to TRBD1. The trim removed 4 bases at V and 3 bases at J, leaving 5 bases unmatched. CDR1 is MNHEY and CDR2 is SMNVEV in the germline V gene (reference sequence). The CDR3 has 14 amino acids. The chain's CDR3 is CASSSGGGFYEQYF. The CDR3 DNA reads as TGTGCCAGCAGTTCAGGGGGCGGCTTCTACGAGCAGTACTTC.